These T cell receptor beta chains were read from a single sample in a study of CD8 T cells in ankylosing spondylitis. TCRdb analysed the 5' RACE reads with MiXCR anew, one entry per CDR3 protein. The profile shows 250,000 or so distinct CDR3 sequences, about 10% of them singletons. Sequenced material: blood, either unsorted or a sorted T cell fraction (not recorded which). All receptors come from a male donor with ankylosing spondylitis or in good health (not recorded which). CDR3s include the opening cysteine and the closing phenylalanine or tryptophan. D genes are given only for firm matches. Where a row states a size, it is once, few, many or the class of an expanded clone; other rows omit it.

many | . | TRBJ2-1 | TRBV30 | TGTGCCTGGAGCCCTAGCTCCTACAATGAGCAGTTCTTC | CAWSPSSYNEQFF
many | . | TRBJ2-1 | TRBV7-9 | TGTGCCAGCAGTTTTGTTCCGGGACTGGACAATGAGCAGTTCTTC | CASSFVPGLDNEQFF
. | . | TRBJ1-1 | TRBV5-1 | TGCGCCAGCAGCCCGATAACGTCGGGCGTCCGGGCTGAAGCTTTCTTT | CASSPITSGVRAEAFF
many | . | TRBJ2-3 | TRBV3-1 | TGTGCCAGCAGCTATTTGAGCACAGATACGCAGTATTTT | CASSYLSTDTQYF
many | TRBD1 | TRBJ2-7 | TRBV5-1 | TGCGCCAGCAGCTTGGGACAGGGCGCCCACGAGCAGTACTTC | CASSLGQGAHEQYF
many | TRBD1 | TRBJ1-6 | TRBV6-5 | TGTGCCAGCAGAAGACAGGGAGAGGATTCACCCCTCCACTTT | CASRRQGEDSPLHF
many | . | TRBJ1-5 | TRBV30 | TGTGCCTGGAGTGTGAGTCGAAATCAGCCCCAGCATTTT | CAWSVSRNQPQHF
few | . | TRBJ2-2 | TRBV11-3 | TGTGCCAGCAGCTTCGATCGGGCATCCACCGGGGAGCTGTTTTTT | CASSFDRASTGELFF
many | TRBD1 | TRBJ2-7 | TRBV6-1 | TGTGCCAGCAGTGGAGGGACAGGGGGGGTTATCTACGAGCAGTACTTC | CASSGGTGGVIYEQYF
. | . | TRBJ2-6 | TRBV29-1 | TGCAGCGGACAGGCCACTGGGGCCAACGTCCTGACTTTC | CSGQATGANVLTF
many | . | TRBJ2-1 | TRBV21-1 | TGTGCCAGCAGCCTACAGGGGCCCCGGTTCTTC | CASSLQGPRFF
many | . | TRBJ2-3 | TRBV3-1 | TGTGCCAGCAGCCAAGTAATGAAAAAAGGCACAGATACGCAGTATTTT | CASSQVMKKGTDTQYF
. | TRBD2 | TRBJ2-3 | TRBV4-1 | TGCGCCAGCACCAAACTAGCGACTGACACAGATACGCAGTATTTT | CASTKLATDTDTQYF